The 21 T cell receptor beta chains below were found in one sample sequenced in a study of molecular identifiers for immune sequencing clone quantification. TCRdb ran MiXCR on the PCR reads and lists one entry per CDR3 protein. Of some 580,000 distinct CDR3 sequences in the sample, over 25% were seen once. Sequences were obtained from naive CD8+ T cells from blood, with Jurkat cell RNA spiked in. Subset meaning: FACS-sorted CD8+CD4-CCR7+CD45RA+ naive T cells. The receptors come from a human donor in good health. Some libraries in this study had Jurkat cell RNA spiked in.

The V call is TRBV29-1, the J call TRBJ2-1; TRBD2 matches at 9 bases. The CDR3 is 15 residues long. After removal of 7 bases from V and 0 bases from J, the junction contained 7 bases not matched to a gene. Germline loops: CDR1 SQVTM, CDR2 ANQGSEA. The CDR3 spells CSARGGVSSYNEQFF. For the CDR3, the DNA is TGCAGCGCACGCGGGGGGGTAAGCTCCTACAATGAGCAGTTCTTC.

About this clonotype itself: A read error may be the cause here, since a much bigger clone is one base away. In DNA, the CDR3 is TGTGCCAGCAGCCAATGGGGTGTGTCTGAAGCTTCCTTT. Translating gives CASSQWGVSEASF. The chain is built from TRBV14 and TRBJ1-1; D is undetermined. CDR1 is SGHDN, CDR2 FVKESK, per germline. This CDR3 is built from 13 residues.

This clonotype came up many times. The CDR3 sequence is CASSEEDRLNTEAFF. The CDR3 nucleotides read TGTGCCAGCAGTGAAGAAGACAGGCTGAACACTGAAGCTTTCTTT. This sequence joins TRBV2 and TRBJ1-1, with D perhaps TRBD1 (6 bases). Germline values: CDR1 SNHLY, CDR2 FYNNEI. The V gene lost 1 base and the J gene lost 0 bases, with 9 bases spanning the gap. The CDR3 is 15 amino acids.

This clonotype occurred a few times. The J gene is TRBJ2-7, the V gene TRBV20-1, with D uncertain. V was shortened by 3 bases and J by 3 bases, with 18 bases between the two germline ends. This CDR3 comprises 15 residues. Per the germline V gene, CDR1 is DFQATT and CDR2 is SNEGSKA (reference sequence). CDR3 region: CSASWVEGLVYEQYF. In nucleotides, the CDR3 is TGCAGTGCTAGTTGGGTTGAAGGATTGGTCTACGAGCAGTACTTC.

This clonotype has ten or more counts. The V gene is TRBV28, the J gene TRBJ2-3; D is possibly TRBD2 (5 bases). The CDR3 runs 18 residues. The ends were cut back, 3 bases at V and 0 bases at J, with 19 bases in the middle. Germline-derived CDR1 and CDR2 are MDHEN and SYDVKM. CDR3 bases: TGTGCCAGCAGTTTGAGCCTCGAGGGTACCATTAGCACAGATACGCAGTATTTT. Its translation is CASSLSLEGTISTDTQYF. Drawing the rest from reference TRBV28 and TRBJ2-3, the complete variable domain is DVKVTQSSRYLVKRTGEKVFLECVQDMDHENMFWYRQDPGLGLRLIYFSYDVKMKEKGDIPEGYSVSREKKERFSLILESASTNQTSMYLCASSLSLEGTISTDTQYFGPGTRLTVL.

The sample holds a few counts of this clonotype. This chain connects TRBV12-3 or TRBV12-4 to TRBJ1-5, with TRBD1 as a possible D gene (5 bases). V gave up 3 bases and J gave up 2 bases, with 17 bases separating them. The CDR3 consists of 17 residues. CDR3 amino acids: CASSFGLRGIRNQPQHF. CDR3 bases: TGTGCCAGCAGTTTCGGGTTGAGGGGAATCCGCAATCAGCCCCAGCATTTT.

In this sample, this clonotype turned up many times. In nucleotides, the CDR3 is TGTGCCAGCACCGAACTTTCCGAGACCCAGTACTTC. This translates into CASTELSETQYF. The rearrangement links TRBV7-9 to TRBJ2-5; D remains unclear. There are 12 residues in the CDR3. Per the germline V gene, CDR1 is SEHNR and CDR2 is FQNEAQ (reference sequence). V was cut by 7 bases and J by 5 bases, with 11 bases left in between.

A few counts support this clonotype. J is TRBJ2-1 and V is TRBV19, with D uncertain. The V and J ends lost 5 bases and 0 bases respectively, with 5 bases between them. In germline, CDR1 is LNHDA, CDR2 SQIVND (reference sequence). CDR3 length: 13 amino acids. CDR3 bases: TGTGCCAGTAGTTCCCTCTCCTACAATGAGCAGTTCTTC. Protein: CASSSLSYNEQFF. The variable domain in full, completed from reference TRBV19 and TRBJ2-1, reads DGGITQSPKYLFRKEGQNVTLSCEQNLNHDAMYWYRQDPGQGLRLIYYSQIVNDFQKGDIAEGYSVSREKKESFPLTVTSAQKNPTAFYLCASSSLSYNEQFFGPGTRLTVL.

This sequence joins TRBV14 and TRBJ2-7; no clear D. Germline loops: CDR1 SGHDN, CDR2 FVKESK. The length of the CDR3 is 13 residues. V gave up 3 bases and J gave up 7 bases, with 13 bases separating them. The CDR3 DNA reads TGTGCCAGCAGCCAGTTGGGCGGTTGGGAGCAGTACTTC. Protein product: CASSQLGGWEQYF.

At least ten counts were recorded for this clonotype. The V gene is TRBV27, the J gene TRBJ2-3; TRBD2 matches 13 bases. With V trimmed by 2 bases and J by 3 bases, 2 bases remained unmatched. Germline V lookup: CDR1 MNHEY, CDR2 SMNVEV (reference sequence). This CDR3 has 16 residues. The CDR3 sequence: CASSLETSGRTDTQYF. DNA of the CDR3: TGTGCCAGCAGTTTAGAGACTAGCGGGAGGACAGATACGCAGTATTTT.

This clonotype was detected ten times or more. The chain has TRBV7-2 and TRBJ1-1; no definite D call. V shed 3 bases and J shed 4 bases, with 6 bases lying between them. The germline gives CDR1 SGHTA, CDR2 FQGNSA. This CDR3 comprises 12 residues. The CDR3 sequence is CASSFSGTEAFF. CDR3 sequence (DNA): TGTGCCAGCAGCTTTTCGGGCACTGAAGCTTTCTTT.

The V call is TRBV12-3 or TRBV12-4, the J call TRBJ2-7; possible D gene TRBD1, 8 bases. V lost 5 bases to trimming and J lost 3 bases, with 14 bases between them. CDR3 length: 14 residues. The CDR3 reads CASSQAGQDYEQYF. The CDR3 nucleotides read TGTGCCAGCAGTCAAGCGGGACAGGACTACGAGCAGTACTTC.

This clonotype has at least ten counts. The V gene is TRBV6-5, the J gene TRBJ1-1, with D tentatively TRBD1 (6 bases). The CDR3 contains 13 residues. Trimming took 8 bases from V and 6 from J, leaving 16 bases between them. Germline values: CDR1 MNHEY, CDR2 SVGAGI. The CDR3 loop is CASSPRGGAEAFF. CDR3 nucleotides: TGTGCCAGCTCTCCCAGGGGAGGGGCTGAAGCTTTCTTT.

For this clonotype: Since a much larger clone is just one base distant, this may be a read error. The J gene is TRBJ2-5, the V gene TRBV7-8; TRBD2 matches 9 bases. The CDR3 is made up of 16 amino acids. Germline lookup yields CDR1 SGHVS and CDR2 FQNEAQ. The CDR3 sequence is CASSLLAGDSQEPQYF. The CDR3 nucleotides read TGTGCCAGCAGCTTATTAGCGGGGGACTCCCAAGAGCCCCAGTACTTC.

This clonotype appeared once. The rearrangement links TRBV12-3 or TRBV12-4 to TRBJ2-1; TRBD2 might be the D (6 bases). The V end was cut by 5 bases, the J end by 2 bases, with 19 bases between. The CDR3 runs 17 residues. CDR3 DNA: TGTGCCAGCAGTCCCCCTAACGGGAGAATGACCTACAATGAGCAGTTCTTC. This gives the protein CASSPPNGRMTYNEQFF.

This clonotype was detected only a few times. V usage is TRBV12-3 or TRBV12-4 and J usage is TRBJ2-1; 11 bases are a match to TRBD2. CDR3 length: 15 amino acids. The junction had 4 bases not matched to a gene; V was cut back by 6 bases and J by 3 bases. The CDR3 DNA is TGTGCCAGCAGGCCGGGACTAGCGGTCTACAATGAGCAGTTCTTC. Residues: CASRPGLAVYNEQFF.

This clonotype showed up many times. This rearrangement joins TRBV4-1 to TRBJ2-7; 10 positions match TRBD2. The trim removed 8 bases at V and 4 bases at J, leaving 8 bases unmatched. Looked up from germline, CDR1 is MGHRA and CDR2 is YSYEKL. The CDR3 consists of 14 residues. CDR3 coding DNA: TGCGCCAGCTCGGACCGACTAGCGGGTTACGAGCAGTACTTC. It is translated as CASSDRLAGYEQYF.

The chain recombines TRBV4-3 with TRBJ2-2, with D tentatively TRBD2 (6 bases). V was pared by 0 bases and J by 8 bases, with 25 bases between. The CDR3 loop spans 19 amino acids. CDR1 and CDR2 (germline): LGHNA, YSLEER. This chain's CDR3 is CASSQEFPTTGDSWGELFF. The DNA for the CDR3 is TGCGCCAGCAGCCAAGAGTTTCCCACCACGGGAGATTCGTGGGGGGAGCTGTTTTTT.

This clonotype was observed a few times. The V gene is TRBV19, the J gene TRBJ2-3, with 10 bases lining up with TRBD2. V gave up 1 base and J gave up 5 bases; unmatched junction bases: 6. Looked up from germline, CDR1 is LNHDA and CDR2 is SQIVND (reference sequence). The CDR3 runs to 16 residues. The CDR3 reads CASSIVGAGGQDTQYF. CDR3 DNA: TGTGCCAGTAGTATAGTCGGAGCGGGGGGGCAAGATACGCAGTATTTT.

This clonotype has a count of ten or more. This rearrangement joins TRBV9 to TRBJ2-7, with D uncertain. This CDR3 is 17 amino acids long. Germline CDR1 is SGDLS and CDR2 is YYNGEE. V shed 0 bases and J shed 2 bases, with 18 bases lying between them. The CDR3, as DNA: TGTGCCAGCAGCGTAGGCCCTAAAGGGCTGCTAACCTACGAGCAGTACTTC. It codes for CASSVGPKGLLTYEQYF.

A word on this clonotype: A read error may be the cause here, since a much bigger clone is one base away. The J gene is TRBJ2-7, the V gene TRBV9, with 7 bases that match TRBD1. The CDR3 extends over 14 amino acids. Germline assignment: CDR1 SGDLS and CDR2 YYNGEE. This CDR3 reads CASSVGDRGYGQYF. CDR3 bases: TGTGCCAGCAGCGTAGGGGACAGAGGCTACGGGCAGTACTTC.